This T cell receptor (beta chain) was recorded in a study of beta chain features in type 1 diabetes. Study outcomes and limitations: Moderately but significantly shorter TCRB CDR3s were found in Type 1 diabetes patients in all four CD4+ subsets.

Worth noting for this clone: As yet, its antigen is unknown.

The CDR3 is 12 residues long. Germline V lookup: CDR1 SEHNR, CDR2 FQNEAQ (reference sequence). V lost 5 bases, J lost 12 bases, and 16 bases lay in between. Isolated RNA was reverse transcribed in full, so expressed TCRB transcripts were sequenced. Sequenced by immunoSEQ multiplex PCR; TCRdb stores in-frame clones only, minus some. Of under 350,000 clones in the sample, around an eighth are singletons; the top ten hold 0.015% to 0.02%. What was sequenced was naive CD4+ T cells from blood. This sequence originates from a man between 25 and 39 years old with type 1 diabetes. This chain joins TRBV7-9 and TRBJ1-2, with D possibly TRBD1 on 5 matching bases. The DNA for the CDR3 is TGTGCCAGCAGCGCCGTCCCAGGGTGGCACACCTTC. Translating it yields CASSAVPGWHTF. Drawing the rest from reference TRBV7-9 and TRBJ1-2, the complete variable domain is DTGVSQNPRHKITKRGQNVTFRCDPISEHNRLYWYRQTLGQGPEFLTYFQNEAQLEKSRLLSDRFSAERPKGSFSTLEIQRTEQGDSAMYLCASSAVPGWHTFGSGTRLTVV.